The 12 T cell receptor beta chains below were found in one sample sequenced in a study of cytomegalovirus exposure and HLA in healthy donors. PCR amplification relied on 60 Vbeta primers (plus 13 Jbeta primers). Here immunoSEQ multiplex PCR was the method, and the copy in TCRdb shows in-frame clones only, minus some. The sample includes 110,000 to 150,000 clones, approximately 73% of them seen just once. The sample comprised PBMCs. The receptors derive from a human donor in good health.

For the CDR3, the DNA is TGTGCCAGCAGCCACCGGGAGGGGGCAATGGATGGCTACACCTTC. This sequence encodes CASSHREGAMDGYTF. The chain is built from TRBV6-6 and TRBJ1-2; 7 nucleotides match TRBD1. The CDR3 runs 15 residues. J was trimmed by 6 bases and V by 6 bases; bases with no gene match: 13. The germline V gene encodes CDR1 MNHNY and CDR2 SVGAGI (reference sequence).

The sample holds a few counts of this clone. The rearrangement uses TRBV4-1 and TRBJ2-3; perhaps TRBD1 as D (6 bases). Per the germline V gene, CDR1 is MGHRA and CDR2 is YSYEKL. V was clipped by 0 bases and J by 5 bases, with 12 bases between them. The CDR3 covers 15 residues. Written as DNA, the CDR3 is TGCGCCAGCAGCCAAGATGGCTACAGGGTAGATACGCAGTATTTT. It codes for CASSQDGYRVDTQYF.

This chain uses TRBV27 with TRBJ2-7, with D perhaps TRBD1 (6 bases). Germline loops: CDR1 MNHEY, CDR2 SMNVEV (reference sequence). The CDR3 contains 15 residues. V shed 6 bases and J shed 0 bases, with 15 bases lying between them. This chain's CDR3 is CASSKRGHISYEQYF. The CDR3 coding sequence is TGTGCCAGCAGCAAAAGGGGACATATCTCCTACGAGCAGTACTTC.

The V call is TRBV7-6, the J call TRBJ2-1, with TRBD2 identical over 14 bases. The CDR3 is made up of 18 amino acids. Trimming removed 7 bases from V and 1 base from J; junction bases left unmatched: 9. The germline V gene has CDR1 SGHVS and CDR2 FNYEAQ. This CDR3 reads CASTRGTSGSRSYNEQFF. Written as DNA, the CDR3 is TGTGCCAGCACGCGGGGGACTAGCGGGAGTAGGTCCTACAATGAGCAGTTCTTC.

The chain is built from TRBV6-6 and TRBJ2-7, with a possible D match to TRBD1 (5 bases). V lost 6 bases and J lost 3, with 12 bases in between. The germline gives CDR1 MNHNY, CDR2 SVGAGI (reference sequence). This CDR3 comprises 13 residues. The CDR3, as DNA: TGTGCCAGCAGCCAGGGTAAGCTCTACGAGCAGTACTTC. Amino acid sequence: CASSQGKLYEQYF.

CDR3 coding DNA: TGTGCCAGTAGTATTGAGGGAGAGGATTCACCCCTCCACTTT. Protein sequence: CASSIEGEDSPLHF. This chain connects TRBV19 to TRBJ1-6; D unclear. V was shortened by 3 bases and J by 8 bases, with 11 bases between the two germline ends. The germline gives CDR1 LNHDA, CDR2 SQIVND (reference sequence). This CDR3 has 14 amino acids. The full variable domain, completed using reference TRBV19 and TRBJ1-6, is DGGITQSPKYLFRKEGQNVTLSCEQNLNHDAMYWYRQDPGQGLRLIYYSQIVNDFQKGDIAEGYSVSREKKESFPLTVTSAQKNPTAFYLCASSIEGEDSPLHFGNGTRLTVT.

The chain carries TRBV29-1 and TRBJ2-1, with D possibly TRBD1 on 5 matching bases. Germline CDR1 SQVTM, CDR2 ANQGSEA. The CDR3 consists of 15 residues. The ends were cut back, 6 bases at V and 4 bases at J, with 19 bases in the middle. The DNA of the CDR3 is TGCAGCGTGGCCGGGTTGGGGCAAAATTACAATGAGCAGTTCTTC. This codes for CSVAGLGQNYNEQFF.

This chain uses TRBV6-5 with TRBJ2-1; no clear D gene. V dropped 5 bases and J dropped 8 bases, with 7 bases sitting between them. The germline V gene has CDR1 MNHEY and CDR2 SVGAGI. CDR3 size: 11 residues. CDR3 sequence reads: CASSTEHEQFF. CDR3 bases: TGTGCCAGCAGTACAGAGCATGAGCAGTTCTTC.

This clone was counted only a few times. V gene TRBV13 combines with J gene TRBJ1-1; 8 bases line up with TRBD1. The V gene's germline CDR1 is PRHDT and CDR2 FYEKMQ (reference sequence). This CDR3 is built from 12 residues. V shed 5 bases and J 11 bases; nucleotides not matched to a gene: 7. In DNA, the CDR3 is TGTGCCAGCAGCCCAGGGGGCCGGAATGCTTTCTTT. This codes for CASSPGGRNAFF.

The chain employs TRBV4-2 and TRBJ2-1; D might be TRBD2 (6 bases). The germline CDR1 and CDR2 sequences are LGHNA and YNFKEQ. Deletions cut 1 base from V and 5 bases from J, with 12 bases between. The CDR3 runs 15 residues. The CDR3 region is CASSQGETSHNEQFF. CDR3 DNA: TGTGCCAGCAGCCAAGGGGAGACTAGTCACAATGAGCAGTTCTTC.

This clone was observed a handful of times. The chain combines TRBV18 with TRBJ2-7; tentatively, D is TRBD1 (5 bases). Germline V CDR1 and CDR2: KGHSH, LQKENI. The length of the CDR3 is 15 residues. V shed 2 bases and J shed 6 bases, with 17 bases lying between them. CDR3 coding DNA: TGTGCCAGCTCACCAATAGACAGTCCGAATATCGAGCAGTACTTC. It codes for CASSPIDSPNIEQYF.

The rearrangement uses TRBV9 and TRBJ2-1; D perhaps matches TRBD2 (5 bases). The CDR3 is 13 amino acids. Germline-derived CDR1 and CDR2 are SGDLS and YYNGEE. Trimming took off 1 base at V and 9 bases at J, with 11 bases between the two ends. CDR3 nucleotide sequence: TGTGCCAGCAGCGTAAGCGGACCCGGTGAGCAGTTCTTC. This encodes CASSVSGPGEQFF.